The entry below describes one TCR beta chain. Its antigen is undetermined. The data were taken from a study of T cell responses to AZD1222 COVID-19 vaccine. The table came from immunoSEQ multiplex PCR; TCRdb's copy has only in-frame clones and leaves some out. This table has some 83,000 clones, approximately 85% appearing once. The study's findings and limits: Reports say nearly half of spike-specific TCRs go after unmutated variant regions. Compared with day 0, the breadth and depth of the Spike-specific TCR repertoire rose significantly after two doses of AZD1222. Donor demographics were predominantly white British with a female majority; clonal diversity may be underestimated. Baseline seropositivity occurred in only a handful of AZD1222 recipients.

V was clipped by 0 bases and J by 3 bases; unmatched bases: 4. CDR3 length equals 15 residues. Germline CDR1 and CDR2: SGDLS and YYNGEE. V is TRBV9 and J is TRBJ2-7; 9 nucleotides agree with TRBD1. The TCR originated in an adult in good health. Sequencing was performed on peripheral blood, taken on day 0 of AZD1222 vaccination. CDR3 nucleotides: TGTGCCAGCAGCGTAGATGGGACAGGGTACTACGAGCAGTACTTC. It codes for CASSVDGTGYYEQYF.